This TCR beta chain appears in the sequencing data of a study of T cells in Graves' hyperthyroidism and ophthalmopathy. Overall study: The authors collected peripheral blood at initial diagnosis, before any treatment. Whole-study findings and limits: The model anticipated ophthalmopathy a median about six months pre-onset. Blood also held most thyroid clonotypes expanded beyond 0.001.

What was amplified from RNA transcripts were TCR beta CDR3 regions. In the first-round RT-PCR of the TCR CDR3, the HTBI primer set was used. TCRdb re-called the multiplex PCR reads through MiXCR, storing one row per CDR3 protein. The repertoire consists of around 690,000 distinct CDR3 sequences, with 17% occurring once and the leading ten covering about a sixth. The study defined stable Graves' hyperthyroidism as no ophthalmopathy progression within 18 months. This clonotype was recorded at least ten times. Its antigen is undetermined. V lost 5 bases, J lost 1 base, and 11 bases lay in between. The CDR3 is made up of 14 amino acids. Per the germline V gene, CDR1 is SEHNR and CDR2 is FQNEAQ (reference sequence).

V and J are TRBV7-9 and TRBJ2-5, with D unresolved. The sequence was obtained from a man aged 50 to 59 with Graves' hyperthyroidism. Sequencing was done on a sample of blood. This CDR3 is CASSQPNSQETQYF. The CDR3 DNA follows: TGTGCCAGCAGCCAACCTAACTCCCAAGAGACCCAGTACTTC.